This entry is about one TCR beta chain. The CDR3 sequence is 13 residues long. Germline V gene sequence: CDR1 DFQATT, CDR2 SNEGSKA (reference sequence). Between the trimmed V and J ends, which lost 1 base and 2 bases, there was a span of 6 bases. The sample is drawn from a study of blood T cells in healthy people across ages. A second about 6 to 12 cycle PCR used barcoded and J-beta primers. TCRdb redid the calling of the 5' RACE reads with MiXCR, one entry per CDR3 protein. The data hold around 780,000 distinct CDR3 sequences, with roughly 24% observed a single time. This sample also belongs to another study, concerning T cells of mothers and their children.

V usage is TRBV20-1 and J usage is TRBJ1-5; tentative D call: TRBD1 (6 bases). Material: blood. This receptor was obtained from a boy between 10 and 17 years old in good health. This CDR3 reads CSARAGGNQPQHF. CDR3 bases: TGCAGTGCTAGAGCAGGGGGCAATCAGCCCCAGCATTTT.